The clone carrying this T cell receptor (beta chain) was detected a few times. The target antigen is unknown. The sample originates from a study of T cell responses to AZD1222 COVID-19 vaccine. Germline V gives CDR1 MNHEY, CDR2 SVGEGT. The length of the CDR3 is 16 residues. V trimming: 5 bases; J trimming: 2 bases; junction bases outside the gene matches: 11. Generated by immunoSEQ multiplex PCR, the TCRdb table keeps only in-frame clones and is missing some. The sample records 200,000 or so clones, about 87% being singletons. Study-wide results and caveats: Two AZD1222 doses significantly raised spike-specific TCR breadth and depth over controls.

The clonotype comes from an adult in good health. The chain couples TRBV6-2 or TRBV6-3 to TRBJ2-7; 8 bases align to TRBD2. This specimen was peripheral blood, taken on day 0 of MenACWY control vaccination. DNA for the CDR3: TGTGCCAGCAGTCGTTATAGCGGGGCTCTCGCCTACGAGCAGTACTTC. Its protein is CASSRYSGALAYEQYF.